The entry below gives a single T cell receptor beta chain sequence along with its context. At one boundary the junction diverges from the germline segment, which might be a read error. This sample stems from a study of blood T cell repertoires in COVID-19. Study-level information: Collection of acute and convalescent COVID-19 samples took place in the United States, Italy and Spain.

Repertoires were generated with immunoSEQ multiplex PCR, while TCRdb's copy carries only in-frame clones and drops some. Among approximately 300,000 clones, 90% were seen once, and the ten largest hold roughly 3.6%. The sequencing sample was made of PBMCs or T cells enriched from blood (not recorded which). The clonotype was recovered from a woman aged 30 to 39 who had been exposed to COVID-19.

CDR3 nucleotide sequence: TGTGCCACCAGTTACAGTGCTAGCACTCAGCCCCAGCATTTT. This gives the protein CATSYSASTQPQHF. The V call is TRBV15, the J call TRBJ1-5, with unresolved D. The CDR3 length is 14 residues. Germline V gives CDR1 LNHNV, CDR2 YYDKDF (reference sequence). Variable domain in full (rest from reference TRBV15 and TRBJ1-5): DAMVIQNPRYQVTQFGKPVTLSCSQTLNHNVMYWYQQKSSQAPKLLFHYYDKDFNNEADTPDNFQSRRPNTSFCFLDIRSPGLGDTAMYLCATSYSASTQPQHFGDGTRLSIL.